The 27 T cell receptor beta chains below come from one sample, sequenced in a study of blood T cell repertoires in COVID-19. TCRdb's copy holds only in-frame clones and misses some; the assay was immunoSEQ multiplex PCR. This sample has about 130,000 clones, with roughly 80% found just once. The sample was PBMCs or T cells enriched from blood (not recorded which). The receptor source for this set is a man aged 50 or older who had recovered from COVID-19.

The rearrangement uses TRBV7-8 and TRBJ1-3; possibly TRBD1 for D (5 bases). V lost 1 base to trimming and J lost 4 bases, with 17 bases between them. The germline V gene has CDR1 SGHVS and CDR2 FQNEAQ. The CDR3 contains 17 residues. CDR3 DNA sequence: TGTGCCAGCAGCTTAGGCCAGTGGGGGGGAGGAGGAAACACCATATATTTT. Translating it yields CASSLGQWGGGGNTIYF.

In this sample, this clone turned up a few times. The genes are TRBV7-3 and TRBJ2-2, with 9 positions matching TRBD2. Unmatched junction bases numbered 8, after V lost 3 bases and J lost 9 bases. CDR1 SGHTA and CDR2 FQGTGA come from the germline V gene. This CDR3 is 15 amino acids long. CDR3 amino acids: CASSFSGGASRELFF. The CDR3, as DNA: TGTGCCAGCAGCTTTAGCGGGGGCGCCTCCAGGGAGCTGTTTTTT.

The chain couples TRBV6-1 to TRBJ1-4; 7 bases map to TRBD1. CDR1 and CDR2 (germline): MNHNS, SASEGT. CDR3 length: 16 amino acids. V was pared by 1 base and J by 8 bases, with 10 bases of the junction left unmatched. The CDR3 bases are TGTGCCAGCAGTGAAGTGAGAGGAGGGGGCGGGGAAAAACTGTTTTTT. Encoded protein: CASSEVRGGGGEKLFF.

The chain joins TRBV2 to TRBJ2-5, with a tentative D call TRBD2 (5 bases). Germline CDR1 SNHLY, CDR2 FYNNEI. Trimming took off 8 bases at V and 5 bases at J, with 9 bases between the two ends. The CDR3 totals 11 residues. The CDR3 bases are TGTGCCAGCGGACTCAGGGAGACCCAGTACTTC. This gives the protein CASGLRETQYF.

The J gene is TRBJ1-2, the V gene TRBV7-2; the D gene is possibly TRBD1 (6 bases). In germline, CDR1 is SGHTA, CDR2 FQGNSA. V was shortened by 3 bases and J by 3 bases, with 11 bases between the two germline ends. The CDR3 loop spans 14 amino acids. The CDR3 nucleotides are TGTGCCAGCAGCTTCGGACAGCAAGACTATGGCTACACCTTC. This sequence encodes CASSFGQQDYGYTF.

The rearrangement joins TRBV4-2 to TRBJ1-6; 12 positions match TRBD1. The length of the CDR3 is 17 residues. The germline V gene encodes CDR1 LGHNA and CDR2 YNFKEQ. V was pared by 6 bases and J by 6 bases, with 9 bases of the junction left unmatched. The CDR3 nucleotides are TGTGCCAGCAGACGAGTGGGACAGGGGGCGGGTAATTCACCCCTCCACTTT. Protein sequence: CASRRVGQGAGNSPLHF.

This rearrangement joins TRBV5-1 to TRBJ2-5; 7 bases match TRBD1. Germline values: CDR1 SGHRS, CDR2 YFSETQ. J gave up 3 bases and V 0 bases, and 5 bases lay outside the gene matches. This CDR3 contains 15 residues. The CDR3 nucleotides read TGCGCCAGCAGCTTGGGACAGGGCATAGAAGAGACCCAGTACTTC. This encodes CASSLGQGIEETQYF.

CDR3 bases: TGTGCCAGCAGCCTACAGGGGGCAGAAACTGAAGCTTTCTTT. Amino acids: CASSLQGAETEAFF. This chain uses TRBV9 with TRBJ1-1, with TRBD1 matching over 9 bases. The length of the CDR3 is 14 residues. The germline gives CDR1 SGDLS, CDR2 YYNGEE. Unmatched junction bases numbered 6, after V lost 4 bases and J lost 5 bases.

V and J are TRBV12-3 or TRBV12-4 and TRBJ1-5, with 8 positions matching TRBD1. V was pared by 8 bases and J by 3 bases, with 3 bases of the junction left unmatched. This CDR3 is 13 amino acids long. The CDR3 is CASGRGPNQPQHF. In DNA form, the CDR3 reads TGTGCCAGCGGCAGGGGGCCCAATCAGCCCCAGCATTTT.

The rearrangement joins TRBV30 to TRBJ1-2, with 8 bases fitting TRBD1. The trim removed 4 bases at V and 3 bases at J, leaving 7 bases unmatched. CDR1 is GTSNPN, CDR2 SVGIG, per germline (reference sequence). The CDR3 is 14 amino acids. CDR3 sequence (DNA): TGTGCCTGGAAAAGGCAGGGGGCGCACTATGGCTACACCTTC. Amino acid sequence: CAWKRQGAHYGYTF.

This clone has just one count. This chain joins TRBV7-2 and TRBJ2-7; no clear D gene. With 5 bases removed from V and 0 bases from J, the gap between germline ends came to 11 bases. The CDR3 has 14 residues. Germline-derived CDR1 and CDR2 are SGHTA and FQGNSA. The chain's CDR3 is CASSKGGSSYEQYF. The CDR3, as DNA: TGTGCCAGCAGCAAAGGCGGCTCCTCCTACGAGCAGTACTTC.

Here the CDR3 DNA reads TGTGCCAGCAGCTTCAATCCGGGGGAGGCCCGTGGCTACACCTTC. Its protein product is CASSFNPGEARGYTF. The gene calls are TRBV7-9 and TRBJ1-2, with D tentatively TRBD1 (5 bases). Per the germline V gene, CDR1 is SEHNR and CDR2 is FQNEAQ (reference sequence). This CDR3 region has 15 residues. Trimming pared 3 bases from V and 7 bases from J, leaving 18 bases between. Using reference TRBV7-9 and TRBJ1-2 for the parts outside the CDR3, the full variable domain is DTGVSQNPRHKITKRGQNVTFRCDPISEHNRLYWYRQTLGQGPEFLTYFQNEAQLEKSRLLSDRFSAERPKGSFSTLEIQRTEQGDSAMYLCASSFNPGEARGYTFGSGTRLTVV.

This chain uses TRBV5-6 with TRBJ1-4; TRBD1 agrees at 9 bases. Germline assignment: CDR1 SGHDT and CDR2 YYEEEE. The CDR3 runs 16 residues. The V segment lost 0 bases and the J segment 7 bases; nucleotides outside the gene matches: 7. CDR3 region: CASSLVLGQGREKLFF. Here the CDR3 DNA reads TGTGCCAGCAGCTTGGTCTTGGGACAGGGTCGTGAAAAACTGTTTTTT.

V gene TRBV18 combines with J gene TRBJ2-7, with TRBD1 as a possible D gene (6 bases). V was trimmed by 5 bases and J by 2 bases, leaving 13 bases between them. The CDR3 runs 14 residues. Germline lookup yields CDR1 KGHSH and CDR2 LQKENI. CDR3 sequence: CASSIRDTAYEQYF. The CDR3 DNA follows: TGTGCCAGCTCAATCCGGGACACCGCCTACGAGCAGTACTTC.

The chain couples TRBV7-2 to TRBJ1-2; tentatively, D is TRBD1 (6 bases). V lost 6 bases to trimming and J lost 6 bases, with 11 bases between them. Germline-derived CDR1 and CDR2 are SGHTA and FQGNSA. The CDR3 length is 12 residues. CDR3 protein: CASRAGGDGYTF. The CDR3 DNA sequence: TGTGCCAGCAGGGCGGGGGGCGATGGCTACACCTTC. The full variable domain, rest sourced from reference TRBV7-2 and TRBJ1-2, is GAGVSQSPSNKVTEKGKDVELRCDPISGHTALYWYRQSLGQGLEFLIYFQGNSAPDKSGLPSDRFSAERTGGSVSTLTIQRTQQEDSAVYLCASRAGGDGYTFGSGTRLTVV.

The CDR3 protein is CASSPGQDNEQFF. The CDR3 bases are TGTGCCAGCAGTCCCGGACAGGACAATGAGCAGTTCTTC. This chain uses TRBV6-5 with TRBJ2-1, with 7 bases lining up with TRBD1. The CDR3 sequence is 13 residues long. The trim removed 5 bases at V and 5 bases at J, leaving 3 bases unmatched. Germline V gene sequence: CDR1 MNHEY, CDR2 SVGAGI.

The chain carries TRBV4-2 and TRBJ2-1, with TRBD2 identical over 9 bases. Germline V CDR1 and CDR2: LGHNA, YNFKEQ. With 1 base clipped from V and 8 bases from J, the junction kept 9 bases outside the gene matches. The CDR3 runs 16 residues. The CDR3 DNA sequence: TGTGCCAGCAGCCAAGTCGGGGTAGCGGGGGTTCATGAGCAGTTCTTC. Its protein product is CASSQVGVAGVHEQFF.

The sample holds a few counts of this clone. The chain recombines TRBV7-2 with TRBJ1-4; a possible D gene is TRBD1 (6 bases). V shed 5 bases and J shed 8 bases, with 15 bases lying between them. Per germline, CDR1 SGHTA and CDR2 FQGNSA. The CDR3 extends over 14 amino acids. The CDR3 DNA is TGTGCCAGCAGCCCCACAGGGTTAGACGAAAAACTGTTTTTT. It yields the protein CASSPTGLDEKLFF.

The V call is TRBV5-1, the J call TRBJ2-1; D perhaps matches TRBD2 (6 bases). This CDR3 contains 15 residues. V lost 0 bases, J lost 6 bases, and 13 bases lay in between. The germline CDR1 and CDR2 sequences are SGHRS and YFSETQ. CDR3 DNA: TGCGCCAGCAGCTTGGGGGGACTGGCGGGCAATGAGCAGTTCTTC. It translates to CASSLGGLAGNEQFF. Looking up the rest from reference TRBV5-1 and TRBJ2-1 gives the full variable domain: KAGVTQTPRYLIKTRGQQVTLSCSPISGHRSVSWYQQTPGQGLQFLFEYFSETQRNKGNFPGRFSGRQFSNSRSEMNVSTLELGDSALYLCASSLGGLAGNEQFFGPGTRLTVL.

The chain joins TRBV7-2 to TRBJ1-4, with 7 bases identical to TRBD1. Germline assignment: CDR1 SGHTA and CDR2 FQGNSA. The CDR3 is 15 residues long. V shed 5 bases, J shed 5 bases, and the junction held 8 bases outside the gene matches. As DNA, the CDR3 is TGTGCCAGCAGCACGACGGACAGGCTGAATGAAAAACTGTTTTTT. It is translated as CASSTTDRLNEKLFF.

The chain combines TRBV7-9 with TRBJ1-2; D is ambiguous. The V gene lost 0 bases and the J gene lost 9 bases, with 11 bases spanning the gap. This CDR3 is 13 amino acids long. Germline V gene sequence: CDR1 SEHNR, CDR2 FQNEAQ (reference sequence). In DNA, the CDR3 is TGTGCCAGCAGCTTAGCTGGGCAGTGGCGCTACACCTTC. As protein: CASSLAGQWRYTF. Full variable domain (rest looked up from reference TRBV7-9 and TRBJ1-2): DTGVSQNPRHKITKRGQNVTFRCDPISEHNRLYWYRQTLGQGPEFLTYFQNEAQLEKSRLLSDRFSAERPKGSFSTLEIQRTEQGDSAMYLCASSLAGQWRYTFGSGTRLTVV.

This clone was picked up a small number of times. The J gene is TRBJ1-3, the V gene TRBV5-1, with 7 bases fitting TRBD1. Trimming at V came to 4 bases and at J to 0 bases, leaving 4 bases not matched to a gene. This CDR3 spans 15 amino acids. The germline V gene encodes CDR1 SGHRS and CDR2 YFSETQ. This CDR3 is CASSGDSASGNTIYF. In nucleotides, the CDR3 is TGCGCCAGCAGCGGGGACAGCGCCTCTGGAAACACCATATATTTT.

J is TRBJ1-5 and V is TRBV6-2 or TRBV6-3; perhaps TRBD1 as D (5 bases). The V gene's germline CDR1 is MNHEY and CDR2 SVGEGT. This CDR3 comprises 16 residues. Trimming pared 4 bases from V and 4 bases from J, leaving 17 bases between. This CDR3 reads CASSWAPQVGNQPQHF. The CDR3 bases are TGTGCCAGCAGTTGGGCCCCACAGGTAGGGAATCAGCCCCAGCATTTT.

The CDR3 DNA is TGTGCCAGCAGCGTAACTTGGACTGACCCCTCCGAGCAGTACTTC. Translated, it gives CASSVTWTDPSEQYF. The V gene is TRBV9, the J gene TRBJ2-7, with D tentatively TRBD2 (5 bases). The germline V and J ends were trimmed by 1 base and 6 bases, with 17 bases remaining between them. The CDR3 has 15 amino acids. In germline, CDR1 is SGDLS, CDR2 YYNGEE. The full variable domain, with the rest looked up from reference TRBV9 and TRBJ2-7, is DSGVTQTPKHLITATGQRVTLRCSPRSGDLSVYWYQQSLDQGLQFLIQYYNGEERAKGNILERFSAQQFPDLHSELNLSSLELGDSALYFCASSVTWTDPSEQYFGPGTRLTVT.

The rearrangement joins TRBV6-4 to TRBJ1-1, with a tentative D call TRBD1 (5 bases). The CDR3 is made up of 15 amino acids. Germline loops: CDR1 MRHNA, CDR2 SNTAGT. V lost 6 bases, J lost 1 base, and 15 bases lay in between. CDR3 in amino acids: CASREDIGRNTEAFF. The DNA for the CDR3 is TGTGCCAGCAGAGAGGACATCGGAAGGAACACTGAAGCTTTCTTT.

The rearrangement links TRBV9 to TRBJ1-2; 11 bases agree with TRBD1. Germline values: CDR1 SGDLS, CDR2 YYNGEE. Losses at the gene ends were 4 bases for V and 0 bases for J; bases not matched to a gene: 17. This CDR3 comprises 20 residues. The chain's CDR3 is CASSLPRDRGTPDANYGYTF. CDR3 nucleotides: TGTGCCAGCAGCCTCCCCCGGGACAGGGGGACCCCGGATGCTAACTATGGCTACACCTTC.

The genes are TRBV10-1 and TRBJ2-5; 11 positions match TRBD1. Germline CDR1 and CDR2: WNHNN and SYGVQD (reference sequence). The CDR3 spans 15 residues. V gave up 4 bases and J gave up 5 bases; unmatched junction bases: 6. The CDR3: CASSAGTGGRETQYF. CDR3 coding DNA: TGCGCCAGCAGTGCCGGGACAGGGGGTAGGGAGACCCAGTACTTC.